The 30 T cell receptor beta chains listed next were all sequenced from one sample in a study of OX40 agonist ivuxolimab in advanced cancers. TCRdb keeps only in-frame clones here, not all; method: immunoSEQ multiplex PCR. The sample records tens of thousands of clones, around nine tenths being singletons. The sample was CD4+ or CD8+ T cells sorted from blood, taken in a trial of the OX40 agonist ivuxolimab. These receptor sequences come from an adult with an advanced solid tumor such as melanoma, head and neck, liver or kidney cancer.

This chain connects TRBV28 to TRBJ1-2; D not resolved. Trimming took 2 bases from V and 8 from J, leaving 12 bases between them. The length of the CDR3 is 13 residues. CDR1 and CDR2 (germline): MDHEN, SYDVKM. CDR3: CASSLEAGRGYTF. In nucleotides, the CDR3 is TGTGCCAGCAGTTTAGAGGCAGGCCGGGGCTACACCTTC.

This clone appeared once. The V call is TRBV5-6, the J call TRBJ2-1; D tentatively fits TRBD1 or TRBD2 (6 bases each). Germline V CDR1 and CDR2: SGHDT, YYEEEE. This CDR3 is 12 amino acids long. Trimming cost V 3 bases and J 10 bases, with 11 bases left between them. The CDR3 loop reads CASSWGAGEQFF. CDR3 nucleotide sequence: TGTGCCAGCAGCTGGGGGGCAGGGGAGCAGTTCTTC.

The V gene is TRBV10-3, the J gene TRBJ1-5; maybe TRBD1 (6 bases). This CDR3 has 13 residues. V shed 2 bases and J shed 5 bases, with 7 bases lying between them. Germline CDR1 reads ENHRY; CDR2 reads SYGVKD. CDR3 in DNA: TGTGCCATCAGTGAGGGGGGCTATCAGCCCCAGCATTTT. Protein product: CAISEGGYQPQHF.

Comments on this clone: One junction end does not reproduce the germline sequence, and a read error may be involved. V is TRBV5-6 and J is TRBJ1-1; 8 bases are shared with TRBD1. This CDR3 spans 15 amino acids. Germline V gives CDR1 SGHDT, CDR2 YYEEEE. The CDR3 protein is CASTLEAGGAGEAFF. The CDR3 bases are TGTGCCAGCACCTTGGAGGCAGGGGGCGCGGGTGAAGCTTTCTTT. Using reference TRBV5-6 and TRBJ1-1 for the parts outside the CDR3, the full variable domain is DAGVTQSPTHLIKTRGQQVTLRCSPKSGHDTVSWYQQALGQGPQFIFQYYEEEERQRGNFPDRFSGHQFPNYSSELNVNALLLGDSALYLCASTLEAGGAGEAFFGQGTRLTVV.

J is TRBJ1-2 and V is TRBV7-9, with 9 bases matching TRBD1. Per germline, CDR1 SEHNR and CDR2 FQNEAQ (reference sequence). The CDR3 is 14 residues long. V trimming: 0 bases; J trimming: 6 bases; junction bases outside the gene matches: 2. Here the CDR3 reads CASSLAGTGNGYTF. The DNA of the CDR3 is TGTGCCAGCAGCTTAGCCGGGACAGGGAATGGCTACACCTTC.

The chain links TRBV7-9 to TRBJ2-1; no clear D. Germline values: CDR1 SEHNR, CDR2 FQNEAQ (reference sequence). V was trimmed by 2 bases and J by 5 bases, leaving 13 bases between them. This CDR3 has 15 residues. CDR3 bases: TGTGCCAGCAGCTTAATGTGGTCGGTCGACAATGAGCAGTTCTTC. This sequence encodes CASSLMWSVDNEQFF.

This rearrangement joins TRBV30 to TRBJ1-2, with D hard to call. The CDR3 covers 11 residues. The germline V gene encodes CDR1 GTSNPN and CDR2 SVGIG (reference sequence). Between the trimmed V and J ends, which lost 1 base and 5 bases, there was a span of 5 bases. CDR3 in DNA: TGTGCCTGGAGTGGAGGATATGGCTACACCTTC. Its translation: CAWSGGYGYTF.

This chain's CDR3 is CASSLGEGSTDTQYF. The DNA of the CDR3 is TGTGCCAGCAGCTTAGGGGAGGGGAGCACAGATACGCAGTATTTT. V and J are TRBV11-1 and TRBJ2-3; 7 bases are a match to TRBD2. CDR1 and CDR2 from the germline V gene are SGHAT and FQDESV (reference sequence). The CDR3 is 15 amino acids. Germline trimming cut 1 base from V and 0 bases from J; bases unmatched to any gene: 1.

The rearrangement uses TRBV14 and TRBJ1-1; 7 bases are a match to TRBD1. V was pared by 3 bases and J by 6 bases, with 7 bases of the junction left unmatched. Germline V gives CDR1 SGHDN, CDR2 FVKESK. The CDR3 sequence is 14 residues long. CDR3 DNA sequence: TGTGCCAGCAGCCAGGTGACAGGGCGCGCTGAAGCTTTCTTT. This gives the protein CASSQVTGRAEAFF.

This CDR3 reads CASSVGGTDTQYF. In DNA form, the CDR3 reads TGTGCCAGCAGCGTAGGAGGCACAGATACGCAGTATTTT. V usage is TRBV9 and J usage is TRBJ2-3; D gene unclear. The germline CDR1 and CDR2 sequences are SGDLS and YYNGEE. This CDR3 is built from 13 residues. The germline V and J ends were trimmed by 0 bases and 1 base, with 3 bases remaining between them.

The chain is built from TRBV21-1 and TRBJ1-1; TRBD1 is the table's D call and was not checked against the DNA. TRBV21-1 is shown as a pseudogene. This CDR3 contains 17 residues. The chain's CDR3 is CASSADRGELRNTEAFF. The CDR3 DNA sequence: TGTGCCAGCAGCGCGGACAGGGGGGAGCTCCGGAACACTGAAGCTTTCTTT.

This rearrangement joins TRBV5-4 to TRBJ2-3; 9 nucleotides align to TRBD1. Per germline, CDR1 SGHNT and CDR2 YYREEE (reference sequence). Trimming removed 5 bases from V and 2 bases from J; junction bases left unmatched: 9. The CDR3 contains 16 residues. CDR3 amino acids: CASSFLGQGSTDTQYF. Here the CDR3 DNA reads TGTGCCAGCAGTTTTCTGGGACAGGGATCCACAGATACGCAGTATTTT.

The rearrangement uses TRBV5-1 and TRBJ2-7, with a weak D call TRBD1 (7 bases). The ends were cut back, 4 bases at V and 4 bases at J, with 15 bases in the middle. There are 14 residues in the CDR3. CDR1 SGHRS and CDR2 YFSETQ come from the germline V gene. CDR3 region: CASSPGQEGYEQYF. The CDR3 bases are TGCGCCAGCAGCCCCGGACAGGAGGGGTACGAGCAGTACTTC.

V and J are TRBV7-9 and TRBJ2-1, with TRBD2 matching over 16 bases. Trimming at V came to 4 bases and at J to 7 bases, leaving 7 bases not matched to a gene. This CDR3 comprises 17 residues. The germline CDR1 and CDR2 sequences are SEHNR and FQNEAQ (reference sequence). The DNA for the CDR3 is TGTGCCAGCAGCTCGGGACTAGCGGGAGGGCCTCATAATGAGCAGTTCTTC. Amino acids: CASSSGLAGGPHNEQFF.

The V and J genes are TRBV5-8 and TRBJ1-3; no reliable D call. The CDR3 spans 13 residues. V shed 6 bases and J shed 0 bases, with 7 bases lying between them. Germline V gene data show CDR1 as SGHTS and CDR2 as YDEGEE. The CDR3 region has the DNA TGTGCCAGCACACGGCTCTCTGGAAACACCATATATTTT. Translation gives CASTRLSGNTIYF.

V gene TRBV19 combines with J gene TRBJ2-4; TRBD1 agrees at 7 bases. This CDR3 has 16 residues. The germline V gene has CDR1 LNHDA and CDR2 SQIVND (reference sequence). With V trimmed by 1 base and J by 3 bases, 6 bases remained unmatched. CDR3 DNA: TGTGCCAGTAGTATAGGAGACAGGGCGGGCAAAAACATTCAGTACTTC. Translation gives CASSIGDRAGKNIQYF.

V and J are TRBV6-6 and TRBJ1-1; TRBD1 matches at 7 bases. The V segment lost 2 bases and the J segment 7 bases; nucleotides outside the gene matches: 10. Germline V gives CDR1 MNHNY, CDR2 SVGAGI (reference sequence). This CDR3 is 15 amino acids long. CDR3 region: CASSYRQGVLSEAFF. For the CDR3, the DNA is TGTGCCAGCAGTTACAGGCAGGGGGTGCTGAGTGAAGCTTTCTTT.

The V and J genes are TRBV5-6 and TRBJ1-3; TRBD1 might be the D (6 bases). Germline loops: CDR1 SGHDT, CDR2 YYEEEE. V lost 4 bases and J 0 bases, leaving 17 bases between the germline ends. This CDR3 has 17 residues. DNA of the CDR3: TGTGCCAGCAGCACGTTCGAAACAGGGATCTCTGGAAACACCATATATTTT. Protein: CASSTFETGISGNTIYF. The whole variable domain, filled in from reference TRBV5-6 and TRBJ1-3, reads DAGVTQSPTHLIKTRGQQVTLRCSPKSGHDTVSWYQQALGQGPQFIFQYYEEEERQRGNFPDRFSGHQFPNYSSELNVNALLLGDSALYLCASSTFETGISGNTIYFGEGSWLTVV.

This chain uses TRBV12-5 with TRBJ1-1; 11 positions agree with TRBD1. J gave up 4 bases and V 5 bases, and 3 bases lay outside the gene matches. Germline loops: CDR1 LGHNT, CDR2 FRNRAP. CDR3 size: 14 residues. The CDR3 protein is CASGGQGASTEAFF. The CDR3 DNA follows: TGTGCTAGTGGTGGACAGGGGGCGAGCACTGAAGCTTTCTTT.

J is TRBJ2-1 and V is TRBV6-1, with 7 bases fitting TRBD2. The germline V gene has CDR1 MNHNS and CDR2 SASEGT. The CDR3 loop spans 15 amino acids. The V and J ends lost 6 bases and 8 bases, in that order; junction bases with no gene match: 13. Written as DNA, the CDR3 is TGTGCCAGCAGGGGGAGGGCTAGTTCATGGGATGAGCAGTTCTTC. Encoded protein: CASRGRASSWDEQFF.

This chain uses TRBV5-1 with TRBJ2-5; D gene unclear. CDR1 is SGHRS, CDR2 YFSETQ, per germline. This CDR3 region has 12 residues. Trimming left V 0 bases short and J 0 bases short, with 0 bases between. The CDR3 nucleotides read TGCGCCAGCAGCTTGGACCAAGAGACCCAGTACTTC. As protein: CASSLDQETQYF.

The chain carries TRBV10-2 and TRBJ1-1; 7 bases match TRBD1. V lost 4 bases to trimming and J lost 1 base; unmatched junction nucleotides: 3. CDR1 is WSHSY, CDR2 SAAADI, per germline. The CDR3 loop spans 14 amino acids. CDR3 DNA: TGCGCCAGCAGTGCAAGGACAGGGAACACTGAAGCTTTCTTT. Its protein product is CASSARTGNTEAFF.

The chain has TRBV7-8 and TRBJ2-7, with TRBD1 matching 8 bases. V lost 10 bases, J lost 4 bases, and 18 bases stayed unmatched. The CDR3 extends over 16 amino acids. CDR1 SGHVS and CDR2 FQNEAQ come from the germline V gene. CDR3 DNA sequence: TGTGCCAAGCTTCGGATAGGTGGACAGGGTCTTTACGAGCAGTACTTC. This gives the protein CAKLRIGGQGLYEQYF.

V gene TRBV27 combines with J gene TRBJ2-1, with 8 bases fitting TRBD1. V shed 5 bases, J shed 5 bases, and the junction held 5 bases outside the gene matches. This CDR3 has 14 amino acids. CDR1 and CDR2 from the germline V gene are MNHEY and SMNVEV (reference sequence). CDR3 DNA sequence: TGTGCCAGCAGTGGAAGACAGGGGCACAATGAGCAGTTCTTC. Translation: CASSGRQGHNEQFF.

The V and J genes are TRBV19 and TRBJ1-5; D not certain. The CDR3 covers 16 residues. CDR1 and CDR2 (germline): LNHDA, SQIVND (reference sequence). V was clipped by 1 base and J by 2 bases, with 12 bases between them. As DNA, the CDR3 is TGTGCCAGTAGTATAGGGGCAGCCGGGGGCAATCAGCCCCAGCATTTT. As protein: CASSIGAAGGNQPQHF.

The gene calls are TRBV6-5 and TRBJ2-7, with D possibly matching TRBD1 (6 bases). Germline CDR1 MNHEY, CDR2 SVGAGI. V was cut by 2 bases and J by 2 bases, with 7 bases left in between. The CDR3 has 13 amino acids. CDR3 residues: CASSYGGTYEQYF. In DNA, the CDR3 is TGTGCCAGCAGTTACGGGGGCACCTACGAGCAGTACTTC.

The chain couples TRBV7-3 to TRBJ2-5, with 11 bases lining up with TRBD1. This CDR3 region has 15 residues. V lost 4 bases and J lost 6; bases outside the gene matches: 7. CDR1 and CDR2 (germline): SGHTA, FQGTGA. The DNA of the CDR3 is TGTGCCAGCAGCTCTGGACAGGGGGCGATGCAGACCCAGTACTTC. Translating gives CASSSGQGAMQTQYF.

The gene calls are TRBV28 and TRBJ1-4, with a tentative D call TRBD1 (6 bases). Trimming took 8 bases from V and 5 from J, leaving 18 bases between them. The CDR3 is made up of 15 amino acids. Germline V gene sequence: CDR1 MDHEN, CDR2 SYDVKM. Written as DNA, the CDR3 is TGTGCCAGCTCCTATAACAGGGCTACCAATGAAAAACTGTTTTTT. It translates to CASSYNRATNEKLFF.

Only one count was recorded for this clone. The chain has TRBV19 and TRBJ1-4, with TRBD1 matching 11 bases. Germline values: CDR1 LNHDA, CDR2 SQIVND (reference sequence). The junction had 10 bases not matched to a gene; V was cut back by 5 bases and J by 8 bases. CDR3 length equals 16 residues. Written as DNA, the CDR3 is TGTGCCAGTAGTCCTCTCGGGACAGGGGGTGGAGAAAAACTGTTTTTT. Translated: CASSPLGTGGGEKLFF. The whole variable domain, filled in from reference TRBV19 and TRBJ1-4, reads DGGITQSPKYLFRKEGQNVTLSCEQNLNHDAMYWYRQDPGQGLRLIYYSQIVNDFQKGDIAEGYSVSREKKESFPLTVTSAQKNPTAFYLCASSPLGTGGGEKLFFGSGTQLSVL.

The V and J genes are TRBV11-3 and TRBJ2-2, with 11 positions matching TRBD1. The germline V gene encodes CDR1 SGHNT and CDR2 YENEEA. The CDR3 has 14 amino acids. J gave up 7 bases and V 5 bases, and 3 bases lay outside the gene matches. The CDR3 sequence: CASSRDRGNGELFF. Written as DNA, the CDR3 is TGTGCCAGCAGCCGGGACAGGGGGAACGGGGAGCTGTTTTTT.